The T cell receptor beta chain under discussion was sequenced for a study of T cell changes during pregnancy in multiple sclerosis. The germline V gene has CDR1 KGHSH and CDR2 LQKENI. Trimming pared 0 bases from V and 2 bases from J, leaving 17 bases between. This CDR3 has 18 amino acids. Method: immunoSEQ multiplex PCR; TCRdb's copy keeps in-frame clones and lacks some. The repertoire includes more than 65,000 clones, over 85% of them detected once, and roughly 1% sits in the top ten. The sequencing here drew on peripheral blood, taken in the first trimester of pregnancy. This rearrangement joins TRBV18 to TRBJ2-1; tentative D call: TRBD1 (6 bases). The receptor comes from a female donor with multiple sclerosis, enrolled in a pregnancy study. CDR3: CASSPPGATSKAYNEQFF. CDR3 nucleotide sequence: TGTGCCAGCTCACCACCGGGGGCCACCTCCAAGGCCTACAATGAGCAGTTCTTC. The full variable domain, in which reference TRBV18 and TRBJ2-1 provide the parts outside the CDR3, is NAGVMQNPRHLVRRRGQEARLRCSPMKGHSHVYWYRQLPEEGLKFMVYLQKENIIDESGMPKERFSAEFPKEGPSILRIQQVVRGDSAAYFCASSPPGATSKAYNEQFFGPGTRLTVL.